This TCR beta chain was recovered during a study of T cell repertoires in cytomegalovirus infection. Study overall: The public TCR beta signatures pointed to both CMV infection and matching HLA type.

TCRdb called the reads again in MiXCR, with one record for every CDR3 protein. The sample holds fewer than 850,000 distinct CDR3 sequences, almost 30% seen once. The sample holds a few counts of this clonotype. The target antigen is unknown. The TCR originated in a human donor in good health (CMV status not recorded). Some clones in this sample may be carry-over from other donors' samples. Sequenced here: cultured CD8+ T cells from PBMCs, sampled from culture after CMV antigen stimulation.

DNA of the CDR3: TGTGCCAGCAGCCTGATTAGTGACAGCACGGAAACGTTCTTT. Protein: CASSLISDSTETFF. This chain connects TRBV7-2 to TRBJ1-1; tentative D call: TRBD1 (5 bases). The germline V gene encodes CDR1 SGHTA and CDR2 FQGNSA. V was cut by 5 bases and J by 14 bases, with 24 bases left in between. This CDR3 has 14 amino acids.